A selection of T cell receptor beta chains follows, all from one sample in a study of shared T cell receptors in the human thymus. Clones were sequenced by immunoSEQ multiplex PCR, and TCRdb holds only the in-frame ones, with some missing. The sample lists 700,000 or so clones, approximately 83% occurring once. The data also belong to a second study, concerning human thymus T cells.

Sample: thymocytes. The receptors here all came from a girl in the first two years of life with a congenital heart defect. CDR3s include the opening cysteine and the closing phenylalanine or tryptophan. Each record gives: clone size, D gene, V gene, J gene, CDR3 protein, CDR3 DNA. A D gene is named only where the DNA matches it firmly. Some rows mark clone size as missing; the rest say once, few, many or name a class of expanded clone.

size: once; D: TRBD2; V: TRBV5-1; J: TRBJ2-1; CDR3: CASSLSYRASGVATDEQFF; DNA: TGCGCCAGCAGCTTGTCTTATAGGGCTAGCGGGGTAGCCACCGATGAGCAGTTCTTC
size: NA; D: NA; V: TRBV4-3; J: TRBJ1-2; CDR3: CASSQESELYGYTF; DNA: TGCGCCAGCAGCCAAGAGTCCGAGCTTTATGGCTACACCTTC
size: NA; D: TRBD1; V: TRBV29-1; J: TRBJ1-2; CDR3: CSVPRTGNSVGYTF; DNA: TGCAGCGTACCCAGGACAGGGAATAGCGTTGGCTACACCTTC
size: NA; D: NA; V: TRBV18; J: TRBJ1-2; CDR3: CASSPPGGDGYTF; DNA: TGTGCCAGCTCACCACCCGGGGGGGATGGCTACACCTTC
size: NA; D: TRBD2; V: TRBV27; J: TRBJ2-7; CDR3: CASSLTSGGLQYF; DNA: TGTGCCAGCAGTTTAACTAGCGGGGGGCTGCAGTACTTC
size: NA; D: TRBD2; V: TRBV6-5; J: TRBJ2-7; CDR3: CASSSGLASEQYF; DNA: TGTGCCAGCAGCTCCGGACTAGCGAGCGAGCAGTACTTC
size: NA; D: NA; V: TRBV4-3; J: TRBJ1-2; CDR3: CASSQDRGVYGYTF; DNA: TGCGCCAGCAGCCAAGATCGGGGAGTCTATGGCTACACCTTC
size: NA; D: NA; V: TRBV28; J: TRBJ2-7; CDR3: CASSETGTPSYEQYF; DNA: TGTGCCAGCAGTGAGACCGGGACACCCTCCTACGAGCAGTACTTC
size: NA; D: NA; V: TRBV5-5; J: TRBJ1-2; CDR3: CASSLRGPFFNYGYTF; DNA: TGTGCCAGCAGCTTGAGAGGTCCATTTTTTAACTATGGCTACACCTTC
size: NA; D: NA; V: TRBV27; J: TRBJ2-1; CDR3: CASSLSPQGYNEQFF; DNA: TGTGCCAGCAGTTTGTCCCCACAGGGCTACAATGAGCAGTTCTTC
size: NA; D: NA; V: TRBV19; J: TRBJ1-2; CDR3: CASSIDFRGFYGYTF; DNA: TGTGCCAGTAGTATAGACTTCAGGGGATTCTATGGCTACACCTTC
size: NA; D: TRBD2; V: TRBV7-2; J: TRBJ2-1; CDR3: CASSLRTSGGWSYNEQFF; DNA: TGTGCCAGCAGCTTACGGACTAGCGGGGGCTGGTCCTACAATGAGCAGTTCTTC
size: NA; D: NA; V: TRBV19; J: TRBJ1-4; CDR3: CASSPQRASEKLFF; DNA: TGTGCCAGTAGTCCCCAGAGGGCCAGTGAAAAACTGTTTTTT
size: once; D: NA; V: TRBV6-4; J: TRBJ1-1; CDR3: CASRPTYRYTEAFF; DNA: TGTGCCAGCAGACCGACATACCGGTACACTGAAGCTTTCTTT
size: NA; D: NA; V: TRBV11-2; J: TRBJ1-6; CDR3: CASSLGSYYNSPLHF; DNA: TGTGCCAGCAGCTTAGGGTCCTACTATAATTCACCCCTCCACTTT
size: NA; D: NA; V: TRBV21-1; J: TRBJ1-2; CDR3: CASSSTTGGGRTANYGYTF; DNA: TGTGCCAGCAGCAGTACTACAGGGGGTGGACGAACAGCTAACTATGGCTACACCTTC
size: NA; D: NA; V: TRBV6-1; J: TRBJ2-3; CDR3: CASSVSLRRSSSTDTQYF; DNA: TGTGCCAGCAGTGTCTCGCTTCGTCGGAGCTCTAGCACAGATACGCAGTATTTT
size: few; D: NA; V: TRBV9; J: TRBJ1-2; CDR3: CASSQPPTGHPNYGYTF; DNA: TGTGCCAGCAGCCAACCCCCCACAGGGCATCCCAACTATGGCTACACCTTC
size: NA; D: NA; V: TRBV10-1; J: TRBJ1-3; CDR3: CASSETINYSGNTIYF; DNA: TGCGCCAGCAGTGAGACCATCAACTACTCTGGAAACACCATATATTTT
size: few; D: NA; V: TRBV19; J: TRBJ1-6; CDR3: CASSPSRRCNSPLHF; DNA: TGTGCCAGTAGCCCTAGCCGTAGATGTAATTCACCCCTCCACTTT
size: few; D: NA; V: TRBV5-4; J: TRBJ2-7; CDR3: CASSLVLGGSYEQYF; DNA: TGTGCCAGCAGCTTGGTTCTAGGGGGAAGCTACGAGCAGTACTTC
size: NA; D: TRBD2; V: TRBV28; J: TRBJ2-7; CDR3: CASNHFRGVIYEQYF; DNA: TGTGCCAGCAACCACTTCCGGGGGGTCATCTACGAGCAGTACTTC
size: once; D: TRBD2; V: TRBV2; J: TRBJ2-1; CDR3: CASSVGGNNCEQFF; DNA: TGTGCCAGCAGTGTCGGGGGGAACAACTGTGAGCAGTTCTTC
size: NA; D: NA; V: TRBV2; J: TRBJ1-5; CDR3: CASLIAPWETSNQPQHF; DNA: TGTGCCAGTCTAATCGCACCTTGGGAGACTAGCAATCAGCCCCAGCATTTT
size: few; D: NA; V: TRBV30; J: TRBJ1-2; CDR3: CAWGVGQSLANYGYTF; DNA: TGTGCCTGGGGGGTAGGACAGTCCTTAGCTAACTATGGCTACACCTTC
size: NA; D: TRBD1; V: TRBV5-1; J: TRBJ2-7; CDR3: CASSYGQVDYEQYF; DNA: TGCGCCAGCAGCTACGGACAGGTAGACTACGAGCAGTACTTC
size: NA; D: TRBD2; V: TRBV4-2; J: TRBJ2-2; CDR3: CASSPRHGWTQRGGTGELFF; DNA: TGTGCCAGCAGCCCCCGTCACGGTTGGACCCAGCGGGGGGGCACCGGGGAGCTGTTTTTT
size: NA; D: NA; V: TRBV11-3; J: TRBJ2-7; CDR3: CASSSEDGGNYEQYF; DNA: TGTGCCAGCAGCTCGGAGGACGGAGGAAACTACGAGCAGTACTTC
size: NA; D: NA; V: TRBV7-5; J: TRBJ2-7; CDR3: CATRQSTTFPYEQYF; DNA: TGTGCCACCAGACAGTCGACAACCTTTCCCTACGAGCAGTACTTC
size: NA; D: TRBD1; V: TRBV7-9; J: TRBJ1-6; CDR3: CASNRGHSPLHF; DNA: TGTGCCAGCAACAGGGGTCACTCACCCCTCCACTTT
size: once; D: NA; V: TRBV7-6; J: TRBJ2-3; CDR3: CASSFEPEATDTQYF; DNA: TGTGCCAGCAGCTTCGAGCCAGAGGCCACAGATACGCAGTATTTT
size: NA; D: NA; V: TRBV10-1; J: TRBJ1-1; CDR3: CASSDRGIGAFF; DNA: TGCGCCAGCAGTGATAGGGGAATTGGAGCTTTCTTT
size: NA; D: NA; V: TRBV25-1; J: TRBJ2-5; CDR3: CASSEALRSIQETQYF; DNA: TGTGCCAGCAGTGAAGCATTACGGTCGATCCAAGAGACCCAGTACTTC
size: NA; D: NA; V: TRBV4-3; J: TRBJ1-2; CDR3: CASSQDISRALNGYTF; DNA: TGCGCCAGCAGCCAAGATATATCCAGGGCCCTAAATGGCTACACCTTC
size: NA; D: NA; V: TRBV20-1; J: TRBJ1-5; CDR3: CSARGEQPQHF; DNA: TGCAGTGCTAGAGGGGAGCAGCCCCAGCATTTT
size: NA; D: TRBD1; V: TRBV9; J: TRBJ2-2; CDR3: CASSLTGDHTGELFF; DNA: TGTGCCAGCAGCCTGACAGGGGACCACACCGGGGAGCTGTTTTTT
size: NA; D: NA; V: TRBV11-2; J: TRBJ1-2; CDR3: CASSYQDYGYTF; DNA: TGTGCCAGCAGCTATCAGGACTATGGCTACACCTTC
size: NA; D: NA; V: TRBV18; J: TRBJ2-2; CDR3: CASSPPREESAGELFF; DNA: TGTGCCAGCTCACCACCCAGGGAGGAGTCCGCCGGGGAGCTGTTTTTT